Listed here are 9 T cell receptor beta chains from one sample, sequenced in a study of blood T cell repertoires in COVID-19. TCRdb's copy holds only in-frame clones and misses some; the assay was immunoSEQ multiplex PCR. The sample includes 450,000 to 500,000 clones, less than 90% of them seen just once. Sequenced sample: PBMCs or T cells enriched from blood (not recorded which). These receptors came from a woman aged 55-75 years who had recovered from COVID-19.

This clone was found once. CDR3 sequence reads: CATGLAGGPYEQYV. CDR3 nucleotide sequence: TGTGCCACCGGACTAGCGGGGGGGCCCTACGAGCAGTACGTC. V usage is TRBV28 and J usage is TRBJ2-7, with 15 nucleotides matching TRBD2. Germline values: CDR1 MDHEN, CDR2 SYDVKM. The CDR3 consists of 14 residues. V dropped 10 bases and J dropped 2; count of bases not matched to a gene: 3.

The chain has TRBV27 and TRBJ1-3; D uncertain. The V end was cut by 2 bases, the J end by 1 base, with 9 bases between. Germline loops: CDR1 MNHEY, CDR2 SMNVEV (reference sequence). This CDR3 has 15 residues. The CDR3: CASSLNSWSGNTIYF. As DNA, the CDR3 is TGTGCCAGCAGTTTAAATAGCTGGTCTGGAAACACCATATATTTT.

A few counts support this clone. The chain combines TRBV5-1 with TRBJ2-7; 7 positions match TRBD1. After removal of 4 bases from V and 2 bases from J, the junction contained 9 bases not matched to a gene. Per the germline V gene, CDR1 is SGHRS and CDR2 is YFSETQ. The CDR3 is 15 amino acids. CDR3 DNA: TGCGCCAGCAGCACCTATTCGGACAGGACCTACGAGCAGTACTTC. It codes for CASSTYSDRTYEQYF.

The chain carries TRBV3-1 (or the pseudogene TRBV3-2) and TRBJ2-7; D possibly corresponds to TRBD1 (6 bases). V lost 3 bases to trimming and J lost 2 bases, with 23 bases between them. This CDR3 contains 18 residues. Germline CDR1 and CDR2: LGHDT and YNNKEL (reference sequence). CDR3 DNA: TGTGCCAGCAGCCAGGGGACATTATTTGAGCGCCAGACCTACGAGCAGTACTTC. As protein: CASSQGTLFERQTYEQYF.

The gene calls are TRBV2 and TRBJ2-7; 7 positions agree with TRBD1. The CDR3 contains 15 residues. V dropped 6 bases and J dropped 3; count of bases not matched to a gene: 11. The germline gives CDR1 SNHLY, CDR2 FYNNEI. The CDR3 protein is CASREPGQPYYEQYF. The CDR3 DNA is TGTGCCAGCAGGGAACCGGGACAGCCATACTACGAGCAGTACTTC.

This sequence joins TRBV3-1 (or the pseudogene TRBV3-2) and TRBJ2-5; the D gene is possibly TRBD2 (5 bases). V was cut by 1 base and J by 9 bases, with 15 bases left in between. Germline V gene sequence: CDR1 LGHDT, CDR2 YNNKEL (reference sequence). CDR3 length: 14 amino acids. The CDR3 sequence: CASSQGWAAGAQYF. The CDR3 bases are TGTGCCAGCAGCCAAGGCTGGGCTGCCGGGGCCCAGTACTTC.

The gene calls are TRBV28 and TRBJ1-5; 9 nucleotides line up with TRBD1. The trim removed 4 bases at V and 3 bases at J, leaving 10 bases unmatched. The CDR3 runs 17 residues. Per germline, CDR1 MDHEN and CDR2 SYDVKM. The DNA for the CDR3 is TGTGCCAGCAGTTCTTTCCCCGACAGGGGGTCCAATCAGCCCCAGCATTTT. It translates to CASSSFPDRGSNQPQHF.

The chain employs TRBV19 and TRBJ2-2; TRBD2 might be the D (5 bases). The CDR3 sequence is 14 residues long. V was trimmed by 7 bases and J by 6 bases, leaving 15 bases between them. Germline lookup yields CDR1 LNHDA and CDR2 SQIVND (reference sequence). The CDR3 loop is CASKGHHGAGELFF. CDR3 sequence (DNA): TGTGCCAGTAAAGGTCACCACGGGGCCGGGGAGCTGTTTTTT. Drawing the rest from reference TRBV19 and TRBJ2-2, the complete variable domain is DGGITQSPKYLFRKEGQNVTLSCEQNLNHDAMYWYRQDPGQGLRLIYYSQIVNDFQKGDIAEGYSVSREKKESFPLTVTSAQKNPTAFYLCASKGHHGAGELFFGEGSRLTVL.

This chain links TRBV18 with TRBJ2-3, with 9 bases matching TRBD2. The CDR3 is made up of 15 amino acids. J lost 5 bases, V lost 3 bases, and 6 bases had no gene match. Looked up from germline, CDR1 is KGHSH and CDR2 is LQKENI. In DNA form, the CDR3 reads TGTGCCAGCTCACCTCTCGGCGGGGGGGGAGATACGCAGTATTTT. Its translation is CASSPLGGGGDTQYF.